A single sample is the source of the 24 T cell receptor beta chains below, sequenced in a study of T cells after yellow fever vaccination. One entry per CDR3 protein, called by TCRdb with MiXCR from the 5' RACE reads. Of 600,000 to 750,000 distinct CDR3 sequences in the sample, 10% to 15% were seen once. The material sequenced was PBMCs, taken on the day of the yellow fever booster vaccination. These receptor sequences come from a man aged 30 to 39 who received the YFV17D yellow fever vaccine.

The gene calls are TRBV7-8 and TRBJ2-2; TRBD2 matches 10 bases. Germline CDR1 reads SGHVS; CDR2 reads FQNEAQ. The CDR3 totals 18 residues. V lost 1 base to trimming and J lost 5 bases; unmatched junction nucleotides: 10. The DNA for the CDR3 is TGTGCCAGCAGCTTAGGAGCTAGCGGGAGTGGTGGGACCGGGGAGCTGTTTTTT. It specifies CASSLGASGSGGTGELFF.

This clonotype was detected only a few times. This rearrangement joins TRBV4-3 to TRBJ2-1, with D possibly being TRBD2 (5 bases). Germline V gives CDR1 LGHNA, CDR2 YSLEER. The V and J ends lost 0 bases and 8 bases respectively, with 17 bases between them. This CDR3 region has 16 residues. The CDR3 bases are TGCGCCAGCAGCCAAGATCTGGGGAGTAGCGTAGATGAGCAGTTCTTC. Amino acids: CASSQDLGSSVDEQFF.

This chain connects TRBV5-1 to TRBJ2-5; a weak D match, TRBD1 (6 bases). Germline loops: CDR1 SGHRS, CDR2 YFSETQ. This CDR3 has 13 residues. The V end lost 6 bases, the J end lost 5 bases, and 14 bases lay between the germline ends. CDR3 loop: CASTDSSWETQYF. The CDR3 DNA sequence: TGCGCCAGCACGGACAGTTCGTGGGAGACCCAGTACTTC.

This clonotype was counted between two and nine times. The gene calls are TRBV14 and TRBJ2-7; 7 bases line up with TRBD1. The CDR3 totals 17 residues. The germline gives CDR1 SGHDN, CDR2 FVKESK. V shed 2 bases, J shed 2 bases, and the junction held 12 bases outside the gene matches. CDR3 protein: CASSQRTGSKPPYEQYF. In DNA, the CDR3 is TGTGCCAGCAGCCAAAGGACAGGATCAAAGCCCCCCTACGAGCAGTACTTC.

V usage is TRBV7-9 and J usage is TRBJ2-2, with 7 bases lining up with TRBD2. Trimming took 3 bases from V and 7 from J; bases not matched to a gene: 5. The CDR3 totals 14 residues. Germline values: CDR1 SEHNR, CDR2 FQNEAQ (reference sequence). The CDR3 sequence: CASSLGGLIGELFF. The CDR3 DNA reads TGTGCCAGCAGCTTGGGAGGGCTGATCGGGGAGCTGTTTTTT.

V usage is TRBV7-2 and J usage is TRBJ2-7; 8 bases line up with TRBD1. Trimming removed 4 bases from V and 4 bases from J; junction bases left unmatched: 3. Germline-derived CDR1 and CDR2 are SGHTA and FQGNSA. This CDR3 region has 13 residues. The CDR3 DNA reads TGTGCCAGCAGCTCAAACAGGGGGTACGAGCAGTACTTC. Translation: CASSSNRGYEQYF.

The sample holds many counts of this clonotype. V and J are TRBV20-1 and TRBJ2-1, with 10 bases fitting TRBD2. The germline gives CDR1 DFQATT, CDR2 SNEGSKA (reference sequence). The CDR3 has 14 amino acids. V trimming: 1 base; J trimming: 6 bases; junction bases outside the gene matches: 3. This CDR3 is CSARAASGGNEQFF. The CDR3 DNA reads TGCAGTGCTAGAGCGGCTAGCGGGGGCAATGAGCAGTTCTTC.

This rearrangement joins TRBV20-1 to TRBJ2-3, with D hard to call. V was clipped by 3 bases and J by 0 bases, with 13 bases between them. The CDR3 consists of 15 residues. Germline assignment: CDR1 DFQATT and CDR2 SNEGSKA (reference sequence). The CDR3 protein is CSASPGSTSTDTQYF. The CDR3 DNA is TGCAGTGCTAGCCCCGGCAGTACGAGCACAGATACGCAGTATTTT.

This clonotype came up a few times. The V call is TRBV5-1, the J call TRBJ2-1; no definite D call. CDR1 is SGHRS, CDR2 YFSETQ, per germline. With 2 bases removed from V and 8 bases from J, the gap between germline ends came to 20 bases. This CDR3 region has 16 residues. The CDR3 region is CASSLDQWGIEDEQFF. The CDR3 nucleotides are TGCGCCAGCAGCTTAGACCAATGGGGAATTGAGGATGAGCAGTTCTTC.

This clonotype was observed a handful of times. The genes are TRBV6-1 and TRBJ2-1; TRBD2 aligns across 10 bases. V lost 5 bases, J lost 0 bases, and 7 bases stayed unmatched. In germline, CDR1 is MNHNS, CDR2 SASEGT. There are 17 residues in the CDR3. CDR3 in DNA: TGTGCCAGCAGTCCGGAAGCTAGCGGGAGCTCCTACAATGAGCAGTTCTTC. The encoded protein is CASSPEASGSSYNEQFF.

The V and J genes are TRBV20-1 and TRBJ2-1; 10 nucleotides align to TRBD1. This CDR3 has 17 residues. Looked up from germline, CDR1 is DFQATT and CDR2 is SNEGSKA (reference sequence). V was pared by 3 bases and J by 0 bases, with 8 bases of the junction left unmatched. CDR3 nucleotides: TGCAGTGCTAGTCATGGGGGACAGGGGAGCTCCTACAATGAGCAGTTCTTC. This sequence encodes CSASHGGQGSSYNEQFF.

This chain's CDR3 is CSLFGPSSYNEQFF. Written as DNA, the CDR3 is TGCAGCCTTTTTGGGCCCAGCTCCTACAATGAGCAGTTCTTC. This rearrangement joins TRBV20-1 to TRBJ2-1, with unresolved D. The length of the CDR3 is 14 residues. Germline V gene sequence: CDR1 DFQATT, CDR2 SNEGSKA (reference sequence).

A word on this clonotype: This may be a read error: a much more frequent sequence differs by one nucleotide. CDR3 region: CASTLSGSYIEQFF. Here the CDR3 DNA reads TGTGCCAGCACCCTTTCCGGCTCCTACATTGAGCAGTTCTTC. V and J are TRBV6-1 and TRBJ2-1; no clear D gene. CDR3 length: 14 amino acids. The germline V gene encodes CDR1 MNHNS and CDR2 SASEGT.

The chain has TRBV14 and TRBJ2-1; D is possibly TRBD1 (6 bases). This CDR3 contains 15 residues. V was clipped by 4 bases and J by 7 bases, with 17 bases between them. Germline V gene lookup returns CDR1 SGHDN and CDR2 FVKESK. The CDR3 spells CASSLTGWSGNEQFF. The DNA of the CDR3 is TGTGCCAGCAGCCTGACAGGCTGGTCTGGTAATGAGCAGTTCTTC.

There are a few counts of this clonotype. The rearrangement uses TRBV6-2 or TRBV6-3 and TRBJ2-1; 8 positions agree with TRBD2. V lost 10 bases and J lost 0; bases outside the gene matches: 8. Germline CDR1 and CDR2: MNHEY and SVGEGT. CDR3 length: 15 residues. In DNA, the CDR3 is TGTGCCACGGCGGGAGGCCAGGCCTCCTACAATGAGCAGTTCTTC. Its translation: CATAGGQASYNEQFF.

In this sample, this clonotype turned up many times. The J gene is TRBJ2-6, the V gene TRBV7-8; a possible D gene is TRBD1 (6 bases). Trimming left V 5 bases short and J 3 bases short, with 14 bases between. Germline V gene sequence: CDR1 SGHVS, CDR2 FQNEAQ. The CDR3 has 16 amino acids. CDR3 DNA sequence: TGTGCCAGCAGCGCACGCAACAGGGATGGGGCCAACGTCCTGACTTTC. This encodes CASSARNRDGANVLTF.

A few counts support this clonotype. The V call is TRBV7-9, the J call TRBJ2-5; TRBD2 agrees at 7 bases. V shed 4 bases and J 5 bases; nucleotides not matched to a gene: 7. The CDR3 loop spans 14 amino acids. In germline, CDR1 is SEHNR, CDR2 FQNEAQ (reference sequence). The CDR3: CASSYGTIGETQYF. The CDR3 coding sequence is TGTGCCAGCAGCTACGGGACTATCGGGGAGACCCAGTACTTC.

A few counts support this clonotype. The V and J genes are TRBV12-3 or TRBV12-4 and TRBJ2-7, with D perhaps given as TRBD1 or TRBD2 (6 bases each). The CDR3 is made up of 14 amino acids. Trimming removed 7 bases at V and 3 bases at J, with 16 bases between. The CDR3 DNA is TGTGCCAGCACCTTGCGAGGGGGGAACTACGAGCAGTACTTC. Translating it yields CASTLRGGNYEQYF.

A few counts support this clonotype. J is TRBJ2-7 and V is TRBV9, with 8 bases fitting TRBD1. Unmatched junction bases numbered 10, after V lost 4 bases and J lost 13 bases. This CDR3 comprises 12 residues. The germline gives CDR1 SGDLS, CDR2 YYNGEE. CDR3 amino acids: CASSTRQGFLYF. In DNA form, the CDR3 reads TGTGCCAGCAGCACAAGACAGGGGTTTTTATACTTC.

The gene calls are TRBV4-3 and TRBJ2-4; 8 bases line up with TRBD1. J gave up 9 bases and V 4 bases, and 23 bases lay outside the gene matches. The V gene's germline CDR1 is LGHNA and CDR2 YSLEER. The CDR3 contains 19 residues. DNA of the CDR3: TGCGCCAGCAGCCCCCGTCGGGTCGGGACAGGCGTTAATTTAGGCATTCAGTACTTC. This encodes CASSPRRVGTGVNLGIQYF.

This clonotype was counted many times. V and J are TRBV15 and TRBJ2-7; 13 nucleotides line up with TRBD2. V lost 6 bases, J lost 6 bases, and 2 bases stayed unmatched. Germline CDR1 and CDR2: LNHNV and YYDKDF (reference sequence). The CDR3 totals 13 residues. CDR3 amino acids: CATRRTSGSEQYF. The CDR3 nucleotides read TGTGCCACCAGAAGGACTAGCGGGAGCGAGCAGTACTTC.

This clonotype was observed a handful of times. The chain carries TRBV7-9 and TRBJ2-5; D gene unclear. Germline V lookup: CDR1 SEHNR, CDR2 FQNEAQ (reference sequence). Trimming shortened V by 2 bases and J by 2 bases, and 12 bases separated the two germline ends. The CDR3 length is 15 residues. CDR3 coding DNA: TGTGCCAGCAGCTTACCCCGGGCAGTACAAGAGACCCAGTACTTC. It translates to CASSLPRAVQETQYF.

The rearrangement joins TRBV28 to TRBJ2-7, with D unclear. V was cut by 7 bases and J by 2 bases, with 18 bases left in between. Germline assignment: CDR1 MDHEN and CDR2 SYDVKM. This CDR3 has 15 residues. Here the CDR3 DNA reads TGTGCCAGCACCCCTGACCATCGGCAGGCCTACGAGCAGTACTTC. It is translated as CASTPDHRQAYEQYF.

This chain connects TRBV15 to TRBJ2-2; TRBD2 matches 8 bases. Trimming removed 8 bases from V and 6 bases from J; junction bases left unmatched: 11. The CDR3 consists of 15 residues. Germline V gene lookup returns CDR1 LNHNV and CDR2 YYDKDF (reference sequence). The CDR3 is CATALAGYHAGELFF. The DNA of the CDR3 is TGTGCCACCGCCTTAGCGGGATATCACGCCGGGGAGCTGTTTTTT.